Sequencing of this TCR beta chain was carried out in a study of blood T cell repertoires in COVID-19. About the study: The origin of the acute and convalescent COVID-19 samples was the United States, Italy and Spain.

Repertoires were generated with immunoSEQ multiplex PCR, while TCRdb's copy carries only in-frame clones and drops some. The repertoire consists of roughly 170,000 clones, with over 70% occurring once and the leading ten covering about 5.3%. The germline CDR1 and CDR2 sequences are MDHEN and SYDVKM. V shed 5 bases, J shed 0 bases, and the junction held 2 bases outside the gene matches. The CDR3 consists of 15 residues. Study members were between about 18 and 95 years old and lived in approximately 25 US regions. Cohort placement rested on clinical history that participants reported themselves. This clonotype was obtained from a woman aged 40 to 50 with acute COVID-19. The source material was PBMCs or T cells enriched from blood (not recorded which). The J gene is TRBJ2-2, the V gene TRBV28; 8 bases agree with TRBD1. The CDR3 region is CASSNRGANTGELFF. For the CDR3, the DNA is TGTGCCAGCAGTAACAGGGGGGCGAACACCGGGGAGCTGTTTTTT.